The TCR beta chain under discussion was sequenced for a study of OX40 agonist ivuxolimab in advanced cancers. General study points: Relative to CD4+ cells, CD8+ T cells on average had more expanded clones.

Some clones are missing from TCRdb's copy, which holds only in-frame ones; the method was immunoSEQ multiplex PCR. Among tens of thousands of clones, approximately 84% were seen once, and the ten largest hold over 50%. As regards this clone: Its target is not known.

Sequencing used CD4+ or CD8+ T cells sorted from blood, obtained in a trial of the OX40 agonist ivuxolimab. The receptor's source is an adult with an advanced solid tumor such as melanoma, head and neck, liver or kidney cancer.

The chain's CDR3 is CASSLDRDRGNTEAFF. DNA of the CDR3: TGTGCCAGCAGCCTCGACAGGGATCGGGGGAACACTGAAGCTTTCTTT. The chain uses TRBV7-6 and TRBJ1-1; 7 bases align to TRBD1. The CDR3 loop spans 16 amino acids. The germline CDR1 and CDR2 sequences are SGHVS and FNYEAQ. V lost 5 bases, J lost 1 base, and 10 bases stayed unmatched.